This TCR beta chain was profiled in a study of cytomegalovirus exposure and HLA in healthy donors. The PCR ran on 60 Vbeta and 13 Jbeta primers. Sequenced by immunoSEQ multiplex PCR; TCRdb stores in-frame clones only, minus some. This table has just over 95,000 clones, roughly 79% appearing once. This CDR3 is built from 13 residues. V was cut by 6 bases and J by 2 bases, with 10 bases left in between. Germline loops: CDR1 MNHEY, CDR2 SVGAGI. The specimen was PBMCs. The clonotype originates from a woman in her thirties or forties in good health and CMV-seronegative. V is TRBV6-5 and J is TRBJ1-1; possibly TRBD1 for D (6 bases). CDR3 amino acids: CASSRQVNTEAFF. CDR3 in DNA: TGTGCCAGCAGCCGACAGGTTAACACTGAAGCTTTCTTT.